The 4 T cell receptor beta chains in this list originate from one sample, sequenced in a study of T cell responses to AZD1222 COVID-19 vaccine. This table comes from immunoSEQ multiplex PCR, and its TCRdb copy is limited to in-frame clones, with some not included. The data contain around 120,000 clones, around 94% of them singletons. Specimen: peripheral blood, collected on day 0 of AZD1222 vaccination. These TCRs come from an adult in good health.

This chain connects TRBV27 to TRBJ1-2, with no clear D. Trimming shortened V by 4 bases and J by 2 bases, and 8 bases separated the two germline ends. Germline CDR1 reads MNHEY; CDR2 reads SMNVEV (reference sequence). The CDR3 sequence is 13 residues long. The CDR3 nucleotides read TGTGCCAGCAGTTCAACGGGGAACTATGGCTACACCTTC. Amino acid sequence: CASSSTGNYGYTF.

The chain joins TRBV19 to TRBJ1-5, with 7 bases fitting TRBD1. Germline loops: CDR1 LNHDA, CDR2 SQIVND (reference sequence). J was trimmed by 2 bases and V by 10 bases; bases with no gene match: 8. CDR3 size: 14 residues. The CDR3 sequence is CATSGGWGNQPQHF. As DNA, the CDR3 is TGTGCCACCTCAGGGGGTTGGGGCAATCAGCCCCAGCATTTT.

The chain has TRBV29-1 and TRBJ1-1, with a possible D match to TRBD1 (6 bases). Germline CDR1 and CDR2: SQVTM and ANQGSEA. The CDR3 extends over 12 amino acids. Trimming took off 6 bases at V and 0 bases at J, with 8 bases between the two ends. The CDR3 sequence is CSVGQMNTEAFF. For the CDR3, the DNA is TGCAGCGTCGGACAGATGAACACTGAAGCTTTCTTT.

V usage is TRBV29-1 and J usage is TRBJ1-1, with a weak D call TRBD1 (6 bases). The germline V and J ends were trimmed by 1 base and 7 bases, with 16 bases remaining between them. Germline V gives CDR1 SQVTM, CDR2 ANQGSEA. This CDR3 has 14 residues. This CDR3 is CSVEVGSKGDEAFF. For the CDR3, the DNA is TGCAGCGTTGAAGTTGGCAGTAAGGGGGATGAAGCTTTCTTT.